This entry concerns a single T cell receptor (beta chain). Germline CDR1 is SGHRS and CDR2 is YFSETQ. Trimming at V came to 3 bases and at J to 8 bases, leaving 12 bases not matched to a gene. The CDR3 length is 16 residues. Produced via immunoSEQ multiplex PCR; TCRdb's table is partial and in-frame only. The table includes 160,000 or so clones, 86% detected once. The record originates from a study of blood T cell repertoires in COVID-19. The sequenced sample was peripheral blood. The origin of this receptor is a woman aged 70 to 79 with acute or convalescent COVID-19. The J gene is TRBJ1-2, the V gene TRBV5-1, with TRBD1 identical over 11 bases. The CDR3 DNA is TGCGCCAGCAGCTCTCAAGGACCGGGACAGGGGGGCGGCTACACCTTC. It specifies CASSSQGPGQGGGYTF.